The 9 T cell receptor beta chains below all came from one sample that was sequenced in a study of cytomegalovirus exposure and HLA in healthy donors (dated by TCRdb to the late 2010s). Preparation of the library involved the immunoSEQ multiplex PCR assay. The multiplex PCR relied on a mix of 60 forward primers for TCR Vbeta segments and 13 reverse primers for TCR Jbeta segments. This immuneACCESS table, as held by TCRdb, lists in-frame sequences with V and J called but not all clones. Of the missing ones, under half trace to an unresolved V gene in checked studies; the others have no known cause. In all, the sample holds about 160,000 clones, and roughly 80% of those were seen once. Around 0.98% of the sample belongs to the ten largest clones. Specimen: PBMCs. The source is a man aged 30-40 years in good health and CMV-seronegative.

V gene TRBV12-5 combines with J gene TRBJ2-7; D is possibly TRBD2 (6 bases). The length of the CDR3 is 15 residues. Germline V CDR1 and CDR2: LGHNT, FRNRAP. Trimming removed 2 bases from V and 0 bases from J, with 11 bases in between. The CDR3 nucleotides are TGTGCTAGTGGTTTGCCCGGGGAGGACTCCTACGAGCAGTACTTC. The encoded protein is CASGLPGEDSYEQYF.

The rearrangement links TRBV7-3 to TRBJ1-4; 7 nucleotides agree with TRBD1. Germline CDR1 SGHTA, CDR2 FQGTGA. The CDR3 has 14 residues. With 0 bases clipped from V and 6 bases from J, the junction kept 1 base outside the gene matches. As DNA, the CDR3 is TGTGCCAGCAGCTTAACAGGGGGCGATGAAAAACTGTTTTTT. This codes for CASSLTGGDEKLFF.

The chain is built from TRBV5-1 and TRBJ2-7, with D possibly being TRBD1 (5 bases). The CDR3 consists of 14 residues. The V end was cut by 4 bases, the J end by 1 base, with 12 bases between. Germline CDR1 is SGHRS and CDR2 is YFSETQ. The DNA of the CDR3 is TGCGCCAGCAGCGGTCTGGGGCCTTCCTACGAGCAGTACTTC. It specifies CASSGLGPSYEQYF.

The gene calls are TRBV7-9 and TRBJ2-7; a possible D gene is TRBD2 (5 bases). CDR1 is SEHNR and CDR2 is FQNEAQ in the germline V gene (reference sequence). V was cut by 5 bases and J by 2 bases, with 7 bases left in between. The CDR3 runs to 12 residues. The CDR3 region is CASSTRAYEQYF. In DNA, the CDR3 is TGTGCCAGCAGCACTAGAGCCTACGAGCAGTACTTC.

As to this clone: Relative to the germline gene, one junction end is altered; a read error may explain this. Here the CDR3 reads CASSLRTSGGAGETQYF. CDR3 nucleotides: TGTGCTAGCAGCTTAAGGACTAGCGGGGGGGCTGGGGAGACCCAGTACTTC. The chain couples TRBV7-7 to TRBJ2-5, with 15 bases identical to TRBD2. There are 17 residues in the CDR3. Germline assignment: CDR1 SSHAT and CDR2 FNYEAQ (reference sequence).

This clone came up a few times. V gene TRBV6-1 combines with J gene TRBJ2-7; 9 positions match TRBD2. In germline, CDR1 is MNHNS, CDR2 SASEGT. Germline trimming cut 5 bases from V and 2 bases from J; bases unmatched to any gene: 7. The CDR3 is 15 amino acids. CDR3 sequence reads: CASSPIAGATYEQYF. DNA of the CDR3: TGTGCCAGCAGTCCCATAGCGGGGGCAACCTACGAGCAGTACTTC.

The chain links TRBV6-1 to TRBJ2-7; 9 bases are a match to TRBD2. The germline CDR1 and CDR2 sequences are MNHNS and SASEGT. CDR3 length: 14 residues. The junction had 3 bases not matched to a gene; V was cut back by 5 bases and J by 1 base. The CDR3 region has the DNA TGTGCCAGCAGTAGCGGGGGGACTTCCTACGAGCAGTACTTC. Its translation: CASSSGGTSYEQYF.

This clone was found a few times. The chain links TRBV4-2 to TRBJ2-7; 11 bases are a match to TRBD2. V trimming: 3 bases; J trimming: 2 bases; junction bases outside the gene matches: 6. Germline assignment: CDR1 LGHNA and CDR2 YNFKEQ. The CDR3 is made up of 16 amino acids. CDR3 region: CASSQDGTSGTYEQYF. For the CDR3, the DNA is TGTGCCAGCAGCCAGGACGGGACTAGCGGAACCTACGAGCAGTACTTC.

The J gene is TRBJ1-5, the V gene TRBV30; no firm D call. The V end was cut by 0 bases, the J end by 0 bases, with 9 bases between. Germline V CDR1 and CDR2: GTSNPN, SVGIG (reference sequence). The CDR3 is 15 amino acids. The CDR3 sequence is CAWSVRGGSNQPQHF. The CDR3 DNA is TGTGCCTGGAGTGTACGTGGAGGTAGCAATCAGCCCCAGCATTTT.